The next 2 T cell receptor beta chains were all read from a single sample in a study of blood T cell repertoires in COVID-19. Assay: immunoSEQ multiplex PCR; the TCRdb copy retains only in-frame clones and omits some. Altogether about 150,000 clones are present, roughly 88% being singletons, with the ten largest covering under 0.8%. Source material: peripheral blood. Source of these receptors: a man in his fifties or sixties with COVID-19, enrolled during active disease.

This chain links TRBV6-2 or TRBV6-3 with TRBJ1-2, with D possibly matching TRBD1 (6 bases). The CDR3 is 13 amino acids. The germline gives CDR1 MNHEY, CDR2 SVGEGT. V lost 5 bases, J lost 5 bases, and 12 bases lay in between. The CDR3, as DNA: TGTGCCAGCAGTCGACAGGTGGGGTATGGCTACACCTTC. Its protein product is CASSRQVGYGYTF.

V is TRBV15 and J is TRBJ2-7, with 12 bases identical to TRBD2. Germline CDR1 reads LNHNV; CDR2 reads YYDKDF (reference sequence). V dropped 0 bases and J dropped 3; count of bases not matched to a gene: 6. This CDR3 has 17 amino acids. CDR3 residues: CATSRDRTSGTIYEQYF. For the CDR3, the DNA is TGTGCCACCAGCAGAGATCGGACTAGCGGGACCATCTACGAGCAGTACTTC.